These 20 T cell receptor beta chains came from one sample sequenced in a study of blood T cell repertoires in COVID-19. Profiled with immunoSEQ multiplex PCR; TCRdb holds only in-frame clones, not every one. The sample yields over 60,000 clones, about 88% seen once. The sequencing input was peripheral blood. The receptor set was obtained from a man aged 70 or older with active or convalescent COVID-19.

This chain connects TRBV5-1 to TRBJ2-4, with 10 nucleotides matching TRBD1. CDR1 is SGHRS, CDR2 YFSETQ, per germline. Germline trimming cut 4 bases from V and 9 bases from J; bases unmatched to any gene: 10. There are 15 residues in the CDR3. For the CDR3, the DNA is TGCGCCAGCAGCCCGGGACAGGGGTCCCCGCGCATTCAGTACTTC. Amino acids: CASSPGQGSPRIQYF.

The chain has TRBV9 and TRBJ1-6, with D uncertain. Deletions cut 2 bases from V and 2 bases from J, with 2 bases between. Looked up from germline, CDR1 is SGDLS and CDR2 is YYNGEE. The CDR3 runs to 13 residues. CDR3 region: CASSVTYNSPLHF. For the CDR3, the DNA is TGTGCCAGCAGCGTTACCTATAATTCACCCCTCCACTTT.

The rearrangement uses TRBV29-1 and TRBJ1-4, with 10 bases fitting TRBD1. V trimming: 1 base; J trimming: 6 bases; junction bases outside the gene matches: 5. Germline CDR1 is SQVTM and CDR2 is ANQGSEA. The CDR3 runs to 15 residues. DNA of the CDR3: TGCAGCGTTGAAGCCCCCGGGACAGGGGATGAAAAACTGTTTTTT. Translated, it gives CSVEAPGTGDEKLFF.

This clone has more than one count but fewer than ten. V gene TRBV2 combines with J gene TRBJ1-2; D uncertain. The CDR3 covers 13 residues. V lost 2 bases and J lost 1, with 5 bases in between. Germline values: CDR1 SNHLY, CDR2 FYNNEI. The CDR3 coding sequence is TGTGCCAGCAGTGAACAGGATAACTATGGCTACACCTTC. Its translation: CASSEQDNYGYTF.

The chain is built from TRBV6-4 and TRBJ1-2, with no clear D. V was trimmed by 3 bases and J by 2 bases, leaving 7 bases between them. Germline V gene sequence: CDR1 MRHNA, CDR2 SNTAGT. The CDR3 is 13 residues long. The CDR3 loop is CASSEHPNYGYTF. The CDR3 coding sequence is TGTGCCAGCAGTGAACACCCCAACTATGGCTACACCTTC.

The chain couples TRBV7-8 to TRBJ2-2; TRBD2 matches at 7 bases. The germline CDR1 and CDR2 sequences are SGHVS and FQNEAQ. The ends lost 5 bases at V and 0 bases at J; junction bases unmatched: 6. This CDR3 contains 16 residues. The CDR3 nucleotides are TGTGCCAGCAGCCCTGGGGGAGGGCCGAACACCGGGGAGCTGTTTTTT. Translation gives CASSPGGGPNTGELFF.

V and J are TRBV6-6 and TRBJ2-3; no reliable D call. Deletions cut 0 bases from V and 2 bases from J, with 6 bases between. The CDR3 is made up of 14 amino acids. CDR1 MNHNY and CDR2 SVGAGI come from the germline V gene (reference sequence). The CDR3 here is CASSYSTFTDTQYF. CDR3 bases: TGTGCCAGCAGTTACTCGACATTCACAGATACGCAGTATTTT.

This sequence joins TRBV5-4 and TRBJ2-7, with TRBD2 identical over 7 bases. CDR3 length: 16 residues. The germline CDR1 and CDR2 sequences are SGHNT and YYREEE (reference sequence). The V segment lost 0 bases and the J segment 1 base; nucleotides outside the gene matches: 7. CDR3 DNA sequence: TGTGCCAGCAGCTTGGTAGGACTAGGACTATCCTACGAGCAGTACTTC. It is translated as CASSLVGLGLSYEQYF. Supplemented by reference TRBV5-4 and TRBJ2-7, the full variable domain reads ETGVTQSPTHLIKTRGQQVTLRCSSQSGHNTVSWYQQALGQGPQFIFQYYREEENGRGNFPPRFSGLQFPNYSSELNVNALELDDSALYLCASSLVGLGLSYEQYFGPGTRLTVT.

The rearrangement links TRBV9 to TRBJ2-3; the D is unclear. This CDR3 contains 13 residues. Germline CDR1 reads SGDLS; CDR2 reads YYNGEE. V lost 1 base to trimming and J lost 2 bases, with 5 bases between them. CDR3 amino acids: CASSVILTDTQYF. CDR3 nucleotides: TGTGCCAGCAGCGTAATTCTCACAGATACGCAGTATTTT. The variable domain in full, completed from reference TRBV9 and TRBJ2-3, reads DSGVTQTPKHLITATGQRVTLRCSPRSGDLSVYWYQQSLDQGLQFLIQYYNGEERAKGNILERFSAQQFPDLHSELNLSSLELGDSALYFCASSVILTDTQYFGPGTRLTVL.

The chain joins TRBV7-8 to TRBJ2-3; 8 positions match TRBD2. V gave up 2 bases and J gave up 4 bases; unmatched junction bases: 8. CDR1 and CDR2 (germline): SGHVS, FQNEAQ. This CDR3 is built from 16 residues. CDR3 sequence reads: CASSLPGRGGADTQYF. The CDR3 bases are TGTGCCAGCAGCTTACCCGGGAGGGGCGGCGCAGATACGCAGTATTTT.

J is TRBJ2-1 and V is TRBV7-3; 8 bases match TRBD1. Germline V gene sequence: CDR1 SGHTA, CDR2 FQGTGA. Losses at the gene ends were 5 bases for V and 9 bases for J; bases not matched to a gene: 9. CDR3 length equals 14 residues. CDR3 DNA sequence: TGTGCCAGCAGCACCCAGGGGGCCAGGGGTGAGCAGTTCTTC. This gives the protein CASSTQGARGEQFF.

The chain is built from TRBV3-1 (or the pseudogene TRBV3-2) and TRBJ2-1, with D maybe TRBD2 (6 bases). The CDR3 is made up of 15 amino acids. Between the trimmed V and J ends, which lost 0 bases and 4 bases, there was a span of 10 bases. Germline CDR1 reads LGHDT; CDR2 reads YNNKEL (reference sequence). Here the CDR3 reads CASSQDADYYNEQFF. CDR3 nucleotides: TGTGCCAGCAGCCAAGATGCGGACTATTACAATGAGCAGTTCTTC.

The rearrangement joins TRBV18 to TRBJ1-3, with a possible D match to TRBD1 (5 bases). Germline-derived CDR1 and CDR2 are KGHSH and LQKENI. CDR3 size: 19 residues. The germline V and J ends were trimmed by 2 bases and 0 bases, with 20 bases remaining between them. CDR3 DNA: TGTGCCAGCTCACCAAGACACGCGACAGCTATGGTCTCTGGAAACACCATATATTTT. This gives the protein CASSPRHATAMVSGNTIYF.

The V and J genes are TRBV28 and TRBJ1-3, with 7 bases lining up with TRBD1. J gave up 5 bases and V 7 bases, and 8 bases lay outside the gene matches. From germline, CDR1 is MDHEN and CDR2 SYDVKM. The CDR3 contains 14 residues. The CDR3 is CASTMGTVRNTIYF. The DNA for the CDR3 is TGTGCCAGCACCATGGGGACAGTTAGAAACACCATATATTTT. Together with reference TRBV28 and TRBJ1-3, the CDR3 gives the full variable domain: DVKVTQSSRYLVKRTGEKVFLECVQDMDHENMFWYRQDPGLGLRLIYFSYDVKMKEKGDIPEGYSVSREKKERFSLILESASTNQTSMYLCASTMGTVRNTIYFGEGSWLTVV.

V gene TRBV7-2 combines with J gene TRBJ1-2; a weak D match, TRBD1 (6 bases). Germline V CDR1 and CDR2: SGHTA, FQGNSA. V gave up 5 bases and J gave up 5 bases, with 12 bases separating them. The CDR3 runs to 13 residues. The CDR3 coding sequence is TGTGCCAGCAGCCCTGGACAGCTTTATGGCTACACCTTC. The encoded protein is CASSPGQLYGYTF.

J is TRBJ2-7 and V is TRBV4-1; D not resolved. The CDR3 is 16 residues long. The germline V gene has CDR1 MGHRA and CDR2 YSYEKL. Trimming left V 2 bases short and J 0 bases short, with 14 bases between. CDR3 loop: CASSQSGLTSSYEQYF. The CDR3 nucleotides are TGCGCCAGCAGCCAATCCGGCCTGACATCCTCCTACGAGCAGTACTTC.

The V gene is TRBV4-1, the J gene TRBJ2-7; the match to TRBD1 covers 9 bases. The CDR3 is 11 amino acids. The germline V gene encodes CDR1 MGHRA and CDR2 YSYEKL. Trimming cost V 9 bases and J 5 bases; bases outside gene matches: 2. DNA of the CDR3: TGCGCCAGTGGACAGGGGAACGAGCAGTACTTC. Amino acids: CASGQGNEQYF.

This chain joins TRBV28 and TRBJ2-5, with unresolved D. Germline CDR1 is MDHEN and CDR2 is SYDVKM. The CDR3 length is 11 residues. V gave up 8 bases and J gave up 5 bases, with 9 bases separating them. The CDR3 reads CASAVGETQYF. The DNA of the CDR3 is TGTGCCAGCGCGGTAGGTGAGACCCAGTACTTC.

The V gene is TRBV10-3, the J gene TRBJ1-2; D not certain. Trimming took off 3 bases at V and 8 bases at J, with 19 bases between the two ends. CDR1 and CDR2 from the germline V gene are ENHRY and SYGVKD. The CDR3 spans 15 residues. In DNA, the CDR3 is TGTGCCATCAGTGAATATGGAGTTCCATCGCCCGGCTACACCTTC. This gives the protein CAISEYGVPSPGYTF.

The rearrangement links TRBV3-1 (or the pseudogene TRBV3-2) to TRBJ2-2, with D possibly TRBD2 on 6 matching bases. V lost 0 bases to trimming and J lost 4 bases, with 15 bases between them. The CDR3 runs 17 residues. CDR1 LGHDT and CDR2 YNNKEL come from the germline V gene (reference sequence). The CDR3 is CASSQDSGVRGTGELFF. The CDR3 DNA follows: TGTGCCAGCAGCCAAGATTCCGGGGTGCGGGGCACCGGGGAGCTGTTTTTT.